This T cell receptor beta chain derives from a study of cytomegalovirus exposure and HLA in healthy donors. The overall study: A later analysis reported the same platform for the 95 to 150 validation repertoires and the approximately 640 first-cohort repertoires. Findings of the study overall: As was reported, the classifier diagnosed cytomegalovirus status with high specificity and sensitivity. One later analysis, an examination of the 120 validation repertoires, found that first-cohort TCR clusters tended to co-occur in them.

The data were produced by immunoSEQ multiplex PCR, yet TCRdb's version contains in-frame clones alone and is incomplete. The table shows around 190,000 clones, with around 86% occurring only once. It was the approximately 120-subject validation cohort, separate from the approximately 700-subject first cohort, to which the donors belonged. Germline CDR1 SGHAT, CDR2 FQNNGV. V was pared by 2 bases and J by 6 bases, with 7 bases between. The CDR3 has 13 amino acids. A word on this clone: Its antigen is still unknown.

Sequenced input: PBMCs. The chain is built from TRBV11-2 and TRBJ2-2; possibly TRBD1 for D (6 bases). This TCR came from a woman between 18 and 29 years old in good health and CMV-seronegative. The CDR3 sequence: CASSLTGPGELFF. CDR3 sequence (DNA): TGTGCCAGCAGCTTAACAGGGCCCGGGGAGCTGTTTTTT.